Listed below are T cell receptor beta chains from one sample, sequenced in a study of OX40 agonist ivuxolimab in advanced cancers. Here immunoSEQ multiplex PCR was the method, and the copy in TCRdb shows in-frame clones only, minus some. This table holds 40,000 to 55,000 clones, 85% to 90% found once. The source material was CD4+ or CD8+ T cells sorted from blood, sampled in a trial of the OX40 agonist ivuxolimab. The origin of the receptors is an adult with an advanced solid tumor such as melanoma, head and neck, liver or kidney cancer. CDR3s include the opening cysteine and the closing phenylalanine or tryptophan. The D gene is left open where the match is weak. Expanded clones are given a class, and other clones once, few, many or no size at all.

CASSIGLAPSIYEQFF	TGCGCCAGCAGCATAGGACTAGCTCCGAGTATATATGAGCAGTTCTTC	TRBD2	TRBV5-1	TRBJ2-1	NA
CASSLAGLVTYEQYF	TGTGCCAGCAGCTTAGCGGGACTAGTCACATACGAGCAGTACTTC	TRBD2	TRBV11-2	TRBJ2-7	NA
CASSDRDRDRYSSGNTIYF	TGTGCCAGCAGTGACCGGGACAGGGACCGATACTCTTCTGGAAACACCATATATTTT	TRBD1	TRBV28	TRBJ1-3	NA
CASSLELAGAYEQYF	TGTGCCAGCAGCTTAGAACTAGCGGGAGCCTACGAGCAGTACTTC	TRBD2	TRBV11-2	TRBJ2-7	NA
CASSYGGQYTDTQYF	TGTGCCAGCAGTTACGGCGGACAGTACACAGATACGCAGTATTTT	NA	TRBV6-5	TRBJ2-3	NA
CASTPAGGGAYEQYF	TGTGCCAGCACCCCAGCGGGGGGGGGCGCCTACGAGCAGTACTTC	TRBD2	TRBV6-1	TRBJ2-7	NA
CASSLPPGSGKGTDTQYF	TGCGCCAGCAGCCTCCCCCCGGGTAGCGGGAAAGGCACAGATACGCAGTATTTT	TRBD2	TRBV4-1	TRBJ2-3	NA
CASSSLAGSYEQYF	TGTGCCAGCAGCTCCTTAGCGGGAAGCTACGAGCAGTACTTC	TRBD2	TRBV7-8	TRBJ2-7	NA
CATSRDFTSPTDTQYF	TGTGCCACCAGCAGAGATTTTACTAGCCCCACAGATACGCAGTATTTT	NA	TRBV15	TRBJ2-3	NA
CASRDTGEPQHF	TGTGCCAGCAGGGACACGGGGGAGCCCCAGCATTTT	NA	TRBV6-1	TRBJ1-5	NA
CASSLGGARTDTQYF	TGTGCCAGCAGCTTAGGGGGCGCACGCACAGATACGCAGTATTTT	NA	TRBV7-2	TRBJ2-3	NA
CASSLDAGYGYTF	TGTGCCAGCAGTTTAGACGCCGGCTATGGCTACACCTTC	NA	TRBV28	TRBJ1-2	once
CASTFAGGRYEQYF	TGTGCCAGCACCTTCGCGGGAGGGAGGTACGAGCAGTACTTC	TRBD2	TRBV28	TRBJ2-7	NA
CASSEGIAGVNGELFF	TGCGCCAGCAGTGAGGGAATAGCGGGAGTAAACGGGGAGCTGTTTTTT	TRBD2	TRBV10-1	TRBJ2-2	once
CASSLSMITGMSTDTQYF	TGTGCCAGCAGTTTATCCATGATCACAGGGATGAGCACAGATACGCAGTATTTT	NA	TRBV28	TRBJ2-3	NA
CASSGSGGETQYF	TGTGCCAGCAGCGGCTCAGGGGGAGAGACCCAGTACTTC	TRBD1	TRBV9	TRBJ2-5	NA
CASSFKGLTYEQYF	TGTGCCAGCAGCTTCAAGGGGCTAACCTACGAGCAGTACTTC	NA	TRBV5-6	TRBJ2-7	once
CASSRGLAGYNEQFF	TGTGCCAGCAGCCGAGGACTAGCGGGTTACAATGAGCAGTTCTTC	TRBD2	TRBV9	TRBJ2-1	NA
CASSLTGLSSYEQYF	TGTGCCAGCAGTTTAACAGGGTTAAGCTCCTACGAGCAGTACTTC	NA	TRBV28	TRBJ2-7	NA
CASREQGEETQYF	TGTGCCAGCAGGGAACAGGGTGAAGAGACCCAGTACTTC	NA	TRBV6-5	TRBJ2-5	NA